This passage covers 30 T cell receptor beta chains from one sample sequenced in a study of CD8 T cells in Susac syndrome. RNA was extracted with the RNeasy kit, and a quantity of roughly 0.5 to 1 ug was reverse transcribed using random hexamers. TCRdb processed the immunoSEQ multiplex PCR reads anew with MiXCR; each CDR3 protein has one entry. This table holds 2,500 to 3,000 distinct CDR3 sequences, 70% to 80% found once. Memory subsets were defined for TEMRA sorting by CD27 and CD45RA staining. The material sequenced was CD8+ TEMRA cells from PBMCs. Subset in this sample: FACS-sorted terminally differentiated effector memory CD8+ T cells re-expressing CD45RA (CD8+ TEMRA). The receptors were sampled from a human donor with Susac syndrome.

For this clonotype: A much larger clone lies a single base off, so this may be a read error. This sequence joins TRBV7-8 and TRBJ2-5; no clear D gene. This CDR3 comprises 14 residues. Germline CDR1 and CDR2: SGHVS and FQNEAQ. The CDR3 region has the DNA TGTACCAGCAGCTTGGCTCTGTACCAAGAGACCCAGTACTTC. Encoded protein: CTSSLALYQETQYF.

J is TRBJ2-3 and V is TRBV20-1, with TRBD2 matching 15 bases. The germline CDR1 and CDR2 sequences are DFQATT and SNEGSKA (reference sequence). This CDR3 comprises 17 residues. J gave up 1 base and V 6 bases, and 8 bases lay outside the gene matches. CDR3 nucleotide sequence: TGCAGTGCCGGACTAGCGGGAGGGTGGGTCGGCACAGATACGCAGTATTTT. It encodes CSAGLAGGWVGTDTQYF.

The CDR3 protein is CASLDIGMNTEAFF. The CDR3 nucleotides are TGTGCCAGCCTCGACATAGGCATGAACACTGAAGCTTTCTTT. The chain recombines TRBV28 with TRBJ1-1; no reliable D call. Looked up from germline, CDR1 is MDHEN and CDR2 is SYDVKM. Trimming shortened V by 8 bases and J by 0 bases, and 13 bases separated the two germline ends. This CDR3 region has 14 residues.

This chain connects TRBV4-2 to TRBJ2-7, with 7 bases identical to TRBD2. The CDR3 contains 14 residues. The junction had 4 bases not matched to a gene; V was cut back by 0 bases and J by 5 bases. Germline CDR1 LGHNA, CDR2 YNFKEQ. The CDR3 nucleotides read TGTGCCAGCAGCCAAGACGGCGGGAGCGACGAGCAGTACTTC. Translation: CASSQDGGSDEQYF.

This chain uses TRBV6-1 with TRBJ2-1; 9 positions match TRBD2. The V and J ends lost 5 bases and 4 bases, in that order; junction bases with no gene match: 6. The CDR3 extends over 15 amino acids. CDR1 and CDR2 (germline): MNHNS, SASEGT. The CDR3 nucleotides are TGTGCCAGCAGTCCGCTAGCGGGATCTTACAATGAGCAGTTCTTC. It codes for CASSPLAGSYNEQFF.

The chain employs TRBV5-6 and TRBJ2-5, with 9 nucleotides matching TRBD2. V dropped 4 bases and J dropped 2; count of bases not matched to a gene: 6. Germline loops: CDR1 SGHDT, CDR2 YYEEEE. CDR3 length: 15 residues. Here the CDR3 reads CASSVAAGGQETQYF. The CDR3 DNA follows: TGTGCCAGCAGCGTGGCGGCGGGGGGGCAAGAGACCCAGTACTTC.

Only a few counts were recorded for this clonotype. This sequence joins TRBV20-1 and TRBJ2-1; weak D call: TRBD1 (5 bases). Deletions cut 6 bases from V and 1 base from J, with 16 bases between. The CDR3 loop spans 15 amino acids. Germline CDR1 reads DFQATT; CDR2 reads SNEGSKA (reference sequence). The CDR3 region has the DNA TGCAGTGCGGTGGATCAGGCAGGGTCCTACAATGAGCAGTTCTTC. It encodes CSAVDQAGSYNEQFF.

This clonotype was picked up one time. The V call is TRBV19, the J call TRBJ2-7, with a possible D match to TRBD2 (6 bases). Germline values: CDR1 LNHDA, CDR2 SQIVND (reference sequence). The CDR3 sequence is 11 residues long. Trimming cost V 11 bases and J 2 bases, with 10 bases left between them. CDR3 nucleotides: TGTGCCGCGGGGCCGGCCTACGAGCAGTACTTC. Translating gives CAAGPAYEQYF.

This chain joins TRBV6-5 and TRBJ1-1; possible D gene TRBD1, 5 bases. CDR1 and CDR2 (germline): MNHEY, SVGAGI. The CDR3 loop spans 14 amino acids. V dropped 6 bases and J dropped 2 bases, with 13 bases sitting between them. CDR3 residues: CASSHGDVNTEAFF. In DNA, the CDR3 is TGTGCCAGCAGCCATGGGGACGTTAACACTGAAGCTTTCTTT.

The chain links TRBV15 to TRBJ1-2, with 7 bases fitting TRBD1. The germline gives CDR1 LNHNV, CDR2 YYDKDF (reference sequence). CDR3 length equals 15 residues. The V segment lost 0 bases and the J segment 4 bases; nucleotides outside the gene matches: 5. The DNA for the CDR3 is TGTGCCACCAGCAGAGAAGGACAGGATATCTATGGCTACACCTTC. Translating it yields CATSREGQDIYGYTF.

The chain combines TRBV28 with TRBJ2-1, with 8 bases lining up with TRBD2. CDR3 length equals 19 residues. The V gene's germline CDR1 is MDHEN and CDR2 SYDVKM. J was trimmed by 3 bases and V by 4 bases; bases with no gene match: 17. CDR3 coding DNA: TGTGCCAGCAGTTCACCGGGACTAGGGAGCTGGTGGGTCTACAATGAGCAGTTCTTC. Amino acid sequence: CASSSPGLGSWWVYNEQFF.

The CDR3 is CASSLDTGELFF. The CDR3 DNA is TGTGCCAGCAGCTTAGACACCGGGGAGCTGTTTTTT. The rearrangement links TRBV7-9 to TRBJ2-2, with unresolved D. Germline CDR1 SEHNR, CDR2 FQNEAQ (reference sequence). CDR3 size: 12 residues. The germline V and J ends were trimmed by 1 base and 3 bases, with 0 bases remaining between them.

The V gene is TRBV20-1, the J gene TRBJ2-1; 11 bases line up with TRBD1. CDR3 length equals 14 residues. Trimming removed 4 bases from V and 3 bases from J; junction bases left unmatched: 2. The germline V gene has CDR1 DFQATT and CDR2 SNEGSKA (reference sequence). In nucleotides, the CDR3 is TGCAGTGCTAAGGGACAGGGGGACTACAATGAGCAGTTCTTC. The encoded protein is CSAKGQGDYNEQFF.

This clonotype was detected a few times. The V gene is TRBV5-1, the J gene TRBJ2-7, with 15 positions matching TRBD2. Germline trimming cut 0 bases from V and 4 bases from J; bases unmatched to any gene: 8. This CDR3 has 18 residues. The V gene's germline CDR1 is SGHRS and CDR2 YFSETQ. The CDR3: CASSLDGTSGRPLYEQYF. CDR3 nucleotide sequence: TGCGCCAGCAGCTTGGACGGGACTAGCGGGAGGCCGCTATACGAGCAGTACTTC.

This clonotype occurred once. In nucleotides, the CDR3 is TGTGCCAGCAGCTACCATCTCTCCGGGGATGAAAAACTGTTTTTT. This translates into CASSYHLSGDEKLFF. The chain couples TRBV11-2 to TRBJ1-4; D is uncertain. The CDR3 has 15 amino acids. Looked up from germline, CDR1 is SGHAT and CDR2 is FQNNGV. With 4 bases removed from V and 6 bases from J, the gap between germline ends came to 15 bases.

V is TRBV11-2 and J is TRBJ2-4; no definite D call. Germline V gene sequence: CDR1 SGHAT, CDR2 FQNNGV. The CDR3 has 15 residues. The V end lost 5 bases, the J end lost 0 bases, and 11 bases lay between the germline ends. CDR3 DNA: TGTGCCAGCAGCCCCGAGTTTGGAGCCAAAAACATTCAGTACTTC. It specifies CASSPEFGAKNIQYF.

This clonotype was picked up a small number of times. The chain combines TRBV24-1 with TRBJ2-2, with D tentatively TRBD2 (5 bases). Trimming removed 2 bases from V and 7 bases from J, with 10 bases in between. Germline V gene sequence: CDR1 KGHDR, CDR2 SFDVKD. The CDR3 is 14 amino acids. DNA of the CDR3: TGTGCCACCAGTGATTCCGGACGGGACGGGGAGCTGTTTTTT. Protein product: CATSDSGRDGELFF.

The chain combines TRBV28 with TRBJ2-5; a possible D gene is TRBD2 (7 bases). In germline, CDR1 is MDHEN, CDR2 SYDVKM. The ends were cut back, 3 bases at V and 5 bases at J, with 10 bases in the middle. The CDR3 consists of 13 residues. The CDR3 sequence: CASSFGGAETQYF. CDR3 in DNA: TGTGCCAGCAGTTTTGGGGGGGCCGAGACCCAGTACTTC. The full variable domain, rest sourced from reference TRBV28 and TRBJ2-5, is DVKVTQSSRYLVKRTGEKVFLECVQDMDHENMFWYRQDPGLGLRLIYFSYDVKMKEKGDIPEGYSVSREKKERFSLILESASTNQTSMYLCASSFGGAETQYFGPGTRLLVL.

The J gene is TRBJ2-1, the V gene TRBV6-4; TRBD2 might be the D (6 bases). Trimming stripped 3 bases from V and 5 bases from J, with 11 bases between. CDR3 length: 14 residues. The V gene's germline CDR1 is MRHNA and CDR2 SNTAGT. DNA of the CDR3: TGTGCCAGCAGTGAAGGGGCGGGAAACAATGAGCAGTTCTTC. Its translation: CASSEGAGNNEQFF.

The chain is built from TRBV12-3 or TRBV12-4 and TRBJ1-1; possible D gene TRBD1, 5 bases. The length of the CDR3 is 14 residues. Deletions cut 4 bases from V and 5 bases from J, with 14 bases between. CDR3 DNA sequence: TGTGCCAGCAGTTCCACAGGCGCGGGGACTGAAGCTTTCTTT. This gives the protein CASSSTGAGTEAFF.

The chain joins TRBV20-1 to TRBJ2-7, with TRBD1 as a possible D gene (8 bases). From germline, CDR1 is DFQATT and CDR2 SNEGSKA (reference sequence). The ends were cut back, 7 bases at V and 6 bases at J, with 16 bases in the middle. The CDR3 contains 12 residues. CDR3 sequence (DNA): TGCAGTGTCGGGACAGGCGGGAGCGAGCAGTACTTC. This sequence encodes CSVGTGGSEQYF.

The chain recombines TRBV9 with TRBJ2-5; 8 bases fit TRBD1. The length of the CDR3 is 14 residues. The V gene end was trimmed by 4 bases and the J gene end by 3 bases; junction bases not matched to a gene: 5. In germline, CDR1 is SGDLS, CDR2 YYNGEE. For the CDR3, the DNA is TGTGCCAGCAGCCCAGCGGACAGGGAAGAGACCCAGTACTTC. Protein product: CASSPADREETQYF. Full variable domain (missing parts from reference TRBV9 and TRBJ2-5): DSGVTQTPKHLITATGQRVTLRCSPRSGDLSVYWYQQSLDQGLQFLIQYYNGEERAKGNILERFSAQQFPDLHSELNLSSLELGDSALYFCASSPADREETQYFGPGTRLLVL.

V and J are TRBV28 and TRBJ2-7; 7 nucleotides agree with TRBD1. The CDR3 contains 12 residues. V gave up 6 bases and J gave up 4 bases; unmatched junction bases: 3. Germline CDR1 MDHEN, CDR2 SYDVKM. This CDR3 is CASSWDSYEQYF. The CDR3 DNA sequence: TGTGCCAGCAGCTGGGACAGTTACGAGCAGTACTTC.

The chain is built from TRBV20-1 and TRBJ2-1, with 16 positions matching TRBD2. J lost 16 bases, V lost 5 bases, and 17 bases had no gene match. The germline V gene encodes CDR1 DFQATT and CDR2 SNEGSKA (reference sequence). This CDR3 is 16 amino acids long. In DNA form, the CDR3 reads TGCAGTGCTCTGGGGACTAGCGGGGGGGAATGGAATGAGCGTTTCTTC. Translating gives CSALGTSGGEWNERFF.

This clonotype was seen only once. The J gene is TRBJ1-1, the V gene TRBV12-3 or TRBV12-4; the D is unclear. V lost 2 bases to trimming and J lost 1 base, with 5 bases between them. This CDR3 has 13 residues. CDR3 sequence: CASSLTENTEAFF. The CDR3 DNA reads TGTGCCAGCAGTTTAACGGAGAACACTGAAGCTTTCTTT.

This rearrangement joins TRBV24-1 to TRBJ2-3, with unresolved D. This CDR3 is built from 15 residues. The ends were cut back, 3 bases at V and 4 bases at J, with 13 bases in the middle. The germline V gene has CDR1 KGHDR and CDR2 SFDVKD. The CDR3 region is CATSDTPAVSDTQYF. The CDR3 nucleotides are TGTGCCACCAGTGATACCCCCGCGGTCTCAGATACGCAGTATTTT.

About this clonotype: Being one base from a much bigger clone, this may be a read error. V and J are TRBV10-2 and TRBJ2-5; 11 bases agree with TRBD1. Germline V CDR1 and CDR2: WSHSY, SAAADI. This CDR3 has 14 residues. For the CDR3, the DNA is TGCCCCAGCCTCGGGACAGGGGGTATGGAGACCCAGTACTTC. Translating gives CPSLGTGGMETQYF.

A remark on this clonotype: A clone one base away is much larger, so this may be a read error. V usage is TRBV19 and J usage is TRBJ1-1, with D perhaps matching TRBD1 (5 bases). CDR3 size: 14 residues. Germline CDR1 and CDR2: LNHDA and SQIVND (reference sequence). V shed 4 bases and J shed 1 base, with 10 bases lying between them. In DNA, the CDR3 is TGTGCCAGTAGTACGAGACAGAGGAACACTGAAGCTTTCTTT. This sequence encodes CASSTRQRNTEAFF.

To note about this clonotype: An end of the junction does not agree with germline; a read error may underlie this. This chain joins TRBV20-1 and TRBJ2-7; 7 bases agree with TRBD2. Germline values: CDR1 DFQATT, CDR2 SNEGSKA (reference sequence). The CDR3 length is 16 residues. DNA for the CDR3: TGCCGTGCTAGCGGAGAGGTGGGGGAGGGGCCCTACGAGCAGTACTTC. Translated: CRASGEVGEGPYEQYF.

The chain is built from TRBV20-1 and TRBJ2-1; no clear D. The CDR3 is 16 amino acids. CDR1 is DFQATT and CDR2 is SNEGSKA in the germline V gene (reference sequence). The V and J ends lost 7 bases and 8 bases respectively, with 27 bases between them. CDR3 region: CSGTRIGVWGLDEQFF. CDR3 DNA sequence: TGCAGTGGTACTCGGATTGGGGTATGGGGTTTGGATGAGCAGTTCTTC.